This T cell receptor beta chain was sequenced during a study of Graves' ophthalmopathy and Graves' hyperthyroidism. Only a few counts were recorded for this clonotype. The TCR beta CDR3 regions underwent amplification from RNA transcripts. An opening RT-PCR round employed HTBI primers and preceded a second-round multiplex PCR. TCRdb called the multiplex PCR reads again in MiXCR, with one record for every CDR3 protein. The table has hundreds of thousands of distinct CDR3 sequences, 22% seen once. The length of the CDR3 is 14 residues. V was clipped by 0 bases and J by 6 bases; unmatched bases: 7. The V gene's germline CDR1 is GTSNPN and CDR2 SVGIG (reference sequence).

Sequenced material: peripheral blood. The chain employs TRBV30 and TRBJ2-7; 8 bases map to TRBD2. The receptor's source is a woman younger than 30 with stable Graves' hyperthyroidism. Some clones in this sample may be carry-over from other donors' samples. CDR3 DNA: TGTGCCTGGAGTGTCCAGCGGGGGCTGGTCGAGCAGTACTTC. This encodes CAWSVQRGLVEQYF.